A selection of T cell receptor beta chains follows, all from one sample in a study of shared clonotypes between healthy human individuals. Produced via immunoSEQ multiplex PCR; TCRdb's table is partial and in-frame only. Of 1.6 million or so clones in the sample, approximately 98.5% were seen once. The sequenced material came from naive CD4+ T cells sorted from blood. These receptors were obtained from a young man in good health. Both conserved end residues are part of each CDR3. D genes are given only for firm matches. Clone size is shown for a subset of rows, as once, few, many or a class of expanded clone.

v_gene,j_gene,d_gene,abundance,CDR3aa,CDR3nt
TRBV5-4,TRBJ1-2,-,-,CASSPQTANYGYTF,TGTGCCAGCAGCCCCCAGACAGCTAACTATGGCTACACCTTC
TRBV10-3,TRBJ2-1,TRBD2,-,CAITVDSGASSYNEQFF,TGTGCCATCACCGTGGATAGCGGGGCGAGCTCCTACAATGAGCAGTTCTTC
TRBV6-5,TRBJ2-1,TRBD2,-,CASSSGTSGRGNEQFF,TGTGCCAGCAGTTCCGGGACTAGCGGGAGGGGCAATGAGCAGTTCTTC
TRBV19,TRBJ2-2,TRBD2,-,CASSSWLAGVETGELFF,TGTGCCAGTAGTAGCTGGCTAGCGGGAGTTGAAACCGGGGAGCTGTTTTTT
TRBV5-5,TRBJ1-3,-,-,CASSLEGRQFGNTIYF,TGTGCCAGCAGCTTGGAGGGCAGGCAGTTTGGAAACACCATATATTTT
TRBV7-7,TRBJ2-3,TRBD2,once,CASSRGTSGSGDTQYF,TGTGCTAGCAGCCGGGGGACTAGCGGGAGTGGAGATACGCAGTATTTT
TRBV7-2,TRBJ2-6,-,-,CASRQTGTGANVLTF,TGTGCCAGCAGGCAAACAGGGACTGGGGCCAACGTCCTGACTTTC
TRBV11-2,TRBJ2-7,-,-,CASSRTVLTSVYEQYF,TGTGCCAGCAGCCGGACAGTCCTAACCAGTGTCTACGAGCAGTACTTC
TRBV6-1,TRBJ1-2,-,once,CASSSGPKAYGYTF,TGTGCCAGCAGTTCCGGGCCAAAAGCCTATGGCTACACCTTC
TRBV5-1,TRBJ1-2,-,-,CASSFSMRQATYGYTF,TGCGCCAGCAGCTTCTCAATGCGCCAGGCAACCTATGGCTACACCTTC
TRBV9,TRBJ2-2,-,-,CASSAVAPGELFF,TGTGCCAGCAGCGCAGTAGCGCCCGGGGAGCTGTTTTTT
TRBV18,TRBJ2-1,TRBD2,-,CASSPLAGAGYLNNEQFF,TGTGCCAGCTCACCCCTAGCGGGAGCCGGTTATTTAAACAATGAGCAGTTCTTC
TRBV21-1,TRBJ1-5,-,-,CASSPRTGQPQHF,TGTGCCAGCAGCCCCAGGACTGGTCAGCCCCAGCATTTT
TRBV7-9,TRBJ1-5,-,-,CASSLDGREQPQHF,TGTGCCAGCAGCTTAGATGGGCGGGAGCAGCCCCAGCATTTT
TRBV28,TRBJ1-1,-,-,CASRTAINTEAFF,TGTGCCAGCAGAACGGCCATCAACACTGAAGCTTTCTTT
TRBV11-3,TRBJ2-2,-,once,CASSLYGGAGELFF,TGTGCCAGCAGCCTTTACGGTGGGGCCGGGGAGCTGTTTTTT
TRBV28,TRBJ2-2,-,-,CASLTNTGELFF,TGTGCCAGCTTAACGAACACCGGGGAGCTGTTTTTT
TRBV4-3,TRBJ2-7,-,-,CASSLGENTFYEQYF,TGCGCCAGCAGCCTGGGTGAGAACACCTTTTACGAGCAGTACTTC
TRBV9,TRBJ2-5,TRBD2,-,CASSVEETSRRLISQYF,TGTGCCAGCAGCGTAGAGGAGACTAGCCGCCGCCTTATTTCCCAGTACTTC
TRBV18,TRBJ1-1,-,-,CASSPQTNTEAFF,TGTGCCAGCTCACCACAGACGAACACTGAAGCTTTCTTT
TRBV14,TRBJ2-2,-,-,CASSQWSGELFF,TGTGCCAGCAGCCAGTGGAGCGGGGAGCTGTTTTTT
TRBV7-9,TRBJ2-5,TRBD2,-,CASSAIAGGLFATQYF,TGTGCCAGCAGCGCGATAGCGGGAGGGCTTTTTGCGACCCAGTACTTC
TRBV5-1,TRBJ2-3,TRBD2,-,CASSLELAGVDTQYF,TGCGCCAGCAGCTTGGAACTAGCGGGGGTAGATACGCAGTATTTT
TRBV5-1,TRBJ2-3,-,-,CASSFEGDTQYF,TGCGCCAGCAGCTTTGAGGGGGATACGCAGTATTTT
TRBV6-6,TRBJ1-1,-,-,CASSLLSRTNTEAFF,TGTGCCAGCAGCCTACTCTCCAGGACGAACACTGAAGCTTTCTTT
TRBV7-2,TRBJ2-7,TRBD2,-,CASSLGAGEPYEQYF,TGTGCCAGCAGCTTAGGGGCGGGAGAGCCCTACGAGCAGTACTTC
TRBV18,TRBJ2-7,TRBD2,-,CASSPAGGPSEQYF,TGTGCCAGCTCGCCAGCGGGAGGGCCGAGCGAGCAGTACTTC
TRBV11-2,TRBJ2-1,-,-,CASSLARTYNEQFF,TGTGCCAGCAGCTTGGCCCGCACCTACAATGAGCAGTTCTTC
TRBV10-3,TRBJ2-1,TRBD2,-,CAISESGEGLRFF,TGTGCCATCAGTGAGTCGGGGGAGGGCCTTCGATTCTTC
TRBV5-1,TRBJ2-7,-,-,CASAGLSSYEQYF,TGCGCCAGTGCGGGCCTCAGCTCCTACGAGCAGTACTTC
TRBV29-1,TRBJ2-5,TRBD2,-,CSVWTSGSSETQYF,TGCAGCGTATGGACTAGCGGGAGTTCTGAGACCCAGTACTTC
TRBV6-4,TRBJ2-3,TRBD2,-,CASRRGLATDTQYF,TGTGCCAGCCGACGCGGACTAGCGACAGATACGCAGTATTTT
TRBV27,TRBJ2-1,TRBD2,once,CASSKLASGKHNEQFF,TGTGCCAGCAGTAAACTGGCTAGCGGGAAACACAATGAGCAGTTCTTC
TRBV5-4,TRBJ2-7,-,-,CASSLGLVGGEQYF,TGTGCCAGCAGCTTGGGGCTAGTAGGGGGCGAGCAGTACTTC
TRBV29-1,TRBJ2-1,TRBD2,-,CSAGLAGEQFF,TGCAGCGCGGGACTAGCGGGGGAGCAGTTCTTC
TRBV30,TRBJ1-1,-,-,CAWSVLSGRTAFF,TGTGCCTGGAGTGTACTATCAGGGAGGACGGCTTTCTTT
TRBV7-8,TRBJ2-7,TRBD2,-,CASSPPSGMGYEQYF,TGTGCCAGCAGCCCACCTAGCGGGATGGGCTACGAGCAGTACTTC
TRBV5-6,TRBJ2-7,TRBD1,-,CASSFRQGPYEQYF,TGTGCCAGCAGCTTTCGACAGGGGCCCTACGAGCAGTACTTC
TRBV5-1,TRBJ2-3,-,-,CASSLGGKAPTDTQYF,TGCGCCAGCAGCTTGGGTGGAAAGGCCCCCACAGATACGCAGTATTTT
TRBV7-2,TRBJ2-1,TRBD2,once,CASRRDLAVYNEQFF,TGTGCCAGCAGGCGCGACCTAGCGGTCTACAATGAGCAGTTCTTC
TRBV5-4,TRBJ2-1,-,-,CASSSGRRSYNEQFF,TGTGCCAGCAGCTCTGGACGGCGCTCCTACAATGAGCAGTTCTTC
TRBV5-1,TRBJ2-7,-,once,CASSRLDFYEQYF,TGCGCCAGCAGCCGTCTAGATTTCTACGAGCAGTACTTC
TRBV4-2,TRBJ2-7,-,-,CASSQTSAYEQYF,TGTGCCAGCAGCCAGACGAGCGCCTACGAGCAGTACTTC
TRBV28,TRBJ1-3,TRBD1,once,CASSLGQRRSPPNAIYF,TGTGCCAGCAGTTTGGGACAGAGACGTAGCCCTCCAAACGCCATATATTTT
TRBV11-2,TRBJ2-7,-,-,CASSSYGQSYEQYF,TGTGCCAGCAGCTCATATGGACAGTCCTACGAGCAGTACTTC